This T cell receptor beta chain was retrieved from a study of shared clonotypes between healthy human individuals. In the study overall: The donors, a couple of women and three men, were aged 18 to 49.

The authors loaded around 220 ng DNA, about 30,000 T cell genomes, into sorted-subset replicate PCRs. The data were produced by immunoSEQ multiplex PCR, yet TCRdb's version contains in-frame clones alone and is incomplete. The table records roughly 1,500,000 clones, about 98.5% of them present only once. The CDR3 is 16 amino acids. With 0 bases clipped from V and 14 bases from J, the junction kept 17 bases outside the gene matches. Germline assignment: CDR1 SGDLS and CDR2 YYNGEE. The receptor comes from a man aged 25 to 45 in good health. The gene calls are TRBV9 and TRBJ2-1, with 7 bases fitting TRBD2. Sequenced input: naive CD4+ T cells sorted from blood. Subset noted: CD45RA+ positively selected. CDR3 bases: TGTGCCAGCAGCGTAGGTTCATTTCGGGGAGGGCTGGAGAAGTTCTTC. Translation: CASSVGSFRGGLEKFF.